These 16 T cell receptor beta chains were all obtained from the same sample, sequenced in a study of blood T cell repertoires in COVID-19. Some clones are missing from TCRdb's copy, which holds only in-frame ones; the method was immunoSEQ multiplex PCR. The table has under 500,000 clones, around 89% seen once. Material: peripheral blood. All receptors come from a woman aged 25 to 39 with acute or convalescent COVID-19.

The chain joins TRBV28 to TRBJ1-1, with D possibly matching TRBD1 (5 bases). The germline V and J ends were trimmed by 6 bases and 0 bases, with 8 bases remaining between them. Germline-derived CDR1 and CDR2 are MDHEN and SYDVKM. This CDR3 is built from 13 residues. The CDR3 coding sequence is TGTGCCAGCAGCCGACAGCTGAACACTGAAGCTTTCTTT. Residues: CASSRQLNTEAFF. Combining the CDR3 with reference TRBV28 and TRBJ1-1 gives the whole variable domain DVKVTQSSRYLVKRTGEKVFLECVQDMDHENMFWYRQDPGLGLRLIYFSYDVKMKEKGDIPEGYSVSREKKERFSLILESASTNQTSMYLCASSRQLNTEAFFGQGTRLTVV.

This clone has just one count. The chain carries TRBV19 and TRBJ1-6; 7 bases map to TRBD1. Germline V gives CDR1 LNHDA, CDR2 SQIVND (reference sequence). V shed 5 bases and J 11 bases; nucleotides not matched to a gene: 12. The CDR3 extends over 15 amino acids. The CDR3 loop reads CASSPSGTGAAPLHF. CDR3 sequence (DNA): TGTGCCAGTAGTCCCTCCGGAACAGGGGCGGCACCCCTCCACTTT. Complete variable domain (other parts from reference TRBV19 and TRBJ1-6): DGGITQSPKYLFRKEGQNVTLSCEQNLNHDAMYWYRQDPGQGLRLIYYSQIVNDFQKGDIAEGYSVSREKKESFPLTVTSAQKNPTAFYLCASSPSGTGAAPLHFGNGTRLTVT.

The V call is TRBV6-6, the J call TRBJ1-1, with D maybe TRBD1 (5 bases). Germline CDR1 is MNHNY and CDR2 is SVGAGI (reference sequence). V lost 3 bases and J 4 bases, leaving 15 bases between the germline ends. This CDR3 is 15 amino acids long. CDR3 sequence: CASSYLPEGPTEAFF. DNA of the CDR3: TGTGCCAGCAGTTATCTCCCGGAGGGACCCACTGAAGCTTTCTTT.

The chain joins TRBV14 to TRBJ1-1; no reliable D call. The CDR3 contains 16 residues. The ends were cut back, 1 base at V and 0 bases at J, with 12 bases in the middle. Germline CDR1 and CDR2: SGHDN and FVKESK. The CDR3 protein is CASSQAAGFMNTEAFF. The CDR3 DNA is TGTGCCAGCAGCCAAGCCGCAGGATTCATGAACACTGAAGCTTTCTTT. The full variable domain, rest sourced from reference TRBV14 and TRBJ1-1, is EAGVTQFPSHSVIEKGQTVTLRCDPISGHDNLYWYRRVMGKEIKFLLHFVKESKQDESGMPNNRFLAERTGGTYSTLKVQPAELEDSGVYFCASSQAAGFMNTEAFFGQGTRLTVV.

J is TRBJ1-2 and V is TRBV6-5; 10 bases map to TRBD1. V dropped 7 bases and J dropped 5; count of bases not matched to a gene: 7. This CDR3 contains 14 residues. Germline CDR1 is MNHEY and CDR2 is SVGAGI. The CDR3, as DNA: TGTGCCAGCATGACGTCGGGACAGGGGTATGGCTACACCTTC. Its translation: CASMTSGQGYGYTF.

The chain links TRBV10-3 to TRBJ1-1, with TRBD1 matching over 9 bases. The CDR3 sequence is 14 residues long. Germline CDR1 is ENHRY and CDR2 is SYGVKD. J was trimmed by 1 base and V by 6 bases; bases with no gene match: 3. This chain's CDR3 is CAIRGQGKNTEAFF. The CDR3 DNA reads TGTGCCATCAGGGGACAGGGCAAGAACACTGAAGCTTTCTTT.

This rearrangement joins TRBV11-2 to TRBJ2-3, with D uncertain. CDR1 is SGHAT and CDR2 is FQNNGV in the germline V gene. V shed 7 bases and J shed 4 bases, with 18 bases lying between them. CDR3 length equals 15 residues. The CDR3 sequence: CASTTANLWSDTQYF. CDR3 coding DNA: TGTGCCAGCACCACCGCAAACTTGTGGTCAGATACGCAGTATTTT.

J is TRBJ1-5 and V is TRBV5-6, with D tentatively TRBD1 (6 bases). V was cut by 0 bases and J by 6 bases, with 13 bases left in between. Looked up from germline, CDR1 is SGHDT and CDR2 is YYEEEE. This CDR3 is 15 amino acids long. The CDR3 nucleotides are TGTGCCAGCAGCTTGGCTGGGGGGGGCAGTCAGCCCCAGCATTTT. Translated, it gives CASSLAGGGSQPQHF.

The chain is built from TRBV5-6 and TRBJ1-4, with 9 bases lining up with TRBD1. After removal of 2 bases from V and 13 bases from J, the junction contained 9 bases not matched to a gene. The germline V gene has CDR1 SGHDT and CDR2 YYEEEE. The CDR3 consists of 14 residues. Here the CDR3 reads CASSFGTGNPRLFF. The CDR3 nucleotides are TGTGCCAGCAGCTTTGGGACAGGGAACCCTCGACTGTTTTTT.

The chain joins TRBV5-6 to TRBJ2-2; possible D gene TRBD2, 6 bases. This CDR3 spans 15 amino acids. Germline lookup yields CDR1 SGHDT and CDR2 YYEEEE. Trimming left V 7 bases short and J 6 bases short, with 19 bases between. CDR3 in DNA: TGTGCCAGCGGCGCCCCTGGGGAGGTGGCCGGGGAGCTGTTTTTT. This sequence encodes CASGAPGEVAGELFF.

The chain recombines TRBV9 with TRBJ1-5; no clear D. V was clipped by 0 bases and J by 6 bases, with 7 bases between them. This CDR3 is 13 amino acids long. Germline assignment: CDR1 SGDLS and CDR2 YYNGEE. CDR3 region: CASSVGEGQPQHF. CDR3 DNA sequence: TGTGCCAGCAGCGTAGGCGAGGGTCAGCCCCAGCATTTT.

This clone has a handful of counts. The chain links TRBV10-3 to TRBJ1-2; TRBD1 matches 8 bases. V lost 3 bases, J lost 8 bases, and 5 bases stayed unmatched. Per germline, CDR1 ENHRY and CDR2 SYGVKD. The CDR3 runs 13 residues. Here the CDR3 reads CAISEGQGRGYTF. The CDR3 nucleotides read TGTGCCATCAGTGAAGGACAGGGTCGGGGCTACACCTTC.

The chain links TRBV13 to TRBJ1-2; D gene unclear. Per germline, CDR1 PRHDT and CDR2 FYEKMQ (reference sequence). The V gene lost 0 bases and the J gene lost 8 bases, with 10 bases spanning the gap. There are 13 residues in the CDR3. The CDR3 nucleotides are TGTGCCAGCAGCTTAGGGGCAACCCGCGGCTACACCTTC. Translated, it gives CASSLGATRGYTF.

This chain connects TRBV19 to TRBJ1-1; D might be TRBD1 (6 bases). The CDR3 extends over 13 amino acids. Between the trimmed V and J ends, which lost 4 bases and 6 bases, there was a span of 12 bases. Germline-derived CDR1 and CDR2 are LNHDA and SQIVND (reference sequence). CDR3 loop: CASSRRDTSEAFF. The DNA of the CDR3 is TGTGCCAGTAGTAGAAGGGACACCTCTGAAGCTTTCTTT.

V is TRBV4-1 and J is TRBJ1-5; tentatively, D is TRBD1 (6 bases). Trimming cost V 0 bases and J 6 bases, with 12 bases left between them. This CDR3 has 15 amino acids. In germline, CDR1 is MGHRA, CDR2 YSYEKL. Written as DNA, the CDR3 is TGCGCCAGCAGCCAAGATAGGGCAGGGGTTCAGCCCCAGCATTTT. This translates into CASSQDRAGVQPQHF.

As for this clone: The sample carries other DNA sequences with the same CDR3. The chain is built from TRBV18 and TRBJ1-3; unclear D gene. This CDR3 comprises 15 residues. Trimming took off 3 bases at V and 0 bases at J, with 9 bases between the two ends. The germline CDR1 and CDR2 sequences are KGHSH and LQKENI. CDR3 region: CASSPPGSSGNTIYF. CDR3 coding DNA: TGTGCCAGCTCACCTCCAGGTAGCTCTGGAAACACCATATATTTT.